This T cell receptor (beta chain) was documented in a study of T-cell memory formation after mild COVID-19 (dated by TCRdb to the early 2020s). With respect to the entire study: TCR sequence clusters from the two donors were found to be largely donor specific. Longitudinal TCRalpha and TCRbeta repertoire sequencing tracked T-cell clones expanding and contracting after mild COVID-19 in two donors. The cohort comprised two young, previously healthy adult volunteers, one female and one male. What the study reported, not specific to this receptor: The study included only a couple of mild cases, and larger cohorts that include severe cases with pre-infection samples were judged to be necessary. Clones that contracted from day 15 to 85 showed balanced CD4/CD8 phenotypes, whereas a second wave of clones that expanded from day 15 to 37 leaned towards CD4+. Contracting CD4+ clones were located mainly in the CM and EM memory subsets, whereas CD8+ clones were found to be enriched in EMRA. Whether the second-wave clones peaking on day 37 were SARS-CoV-2 specific was not confirmed. Some responding clones were detected in pre-infection memory, suggesting pre-existing cross-reactive memory T cells joined the SARS-CoV-2 response.

V and J are truncated by 0 bases and 7 bases respectively, leaving an intervening sequence of 7 bases. The CDR3 covers 12 residues, taking in both the cysteine and the phenylalanine. Just the 36-base CDR3 DNA is kept, in frame starting at base 1. CDR1 SQVTM and CDR2 ANQGSEA were looked up in the germline V gene. Turning to this clonotype: Which antigen it targets is not known. Within one base of it there is no much larger clone, and no base qualities were kept.

Instrument on record: Illumina NovaSeq 6000. TCRalpha and TCRbeta cDNA libraries were built by 5'RACE with constant-segment primers, adding sample barcodes and unique molecular identifiers. RNA was extracted from every sample with Trizol reagent. The libraries were amplified in two PCR steps, and the second step added a second sample barcode and Illumina TruSeq adapters. Sequencing of libraries was performed on an Illumina NovaSeq with 2 x 150 bp paired-end reads. As for the authors' bioinformatics: The reads were demultiplexed and collapsed into UMI-guided consensus sequences using migec v1.2.7. Using mixcr v2.1.11, the UMI consensuses were aligned to TRA and TRB V and J templates and assembled into clonotypes. A clonotype was counted as expanded or contracted only if both edgeR and NoisET called the change significant, with noise models trained on biological replicates. For edgeR calls, a false discovery rate-adjusted p below 0.01 and a log2 fold-change threshold of 1 were applied. As an exploratory analysis of dynamics, max-normalized trajectories of the 1000 most abundant clonotypes were examined by PCA with hierarchical clustering. Each responding clone was given a CD4 or CD8 phenotype based on the CD4+ and CD8+ repertoires, which had been sequenced separately. TCRdb trimmed public reads at Q25 via fastp, called clones via MiXCR and kept in-frame beta chains. Rows are combined by CDR3 protein, so each entry shows the most common genes and DNA. The V and J calls, along with clone size, are taken from TCRdb and not from the paper's own processing. Recorded for this sample are 550,000 to 650,000 distinct CDR3 sequences; 15% to 20% of them occurred a single time. The ten largest clones take up around 8.1% of the sample.

Ficoll-Paque density gradient centrifugation was the method used to isolate PBMCs. The sequence joins TRBV29-1 to TRBJ2-1; no D segment can be confidently identified. The sequenced material came from PBMCs or a T cell subset sorted from them (not recorded which). This clonotype was obtained from an adult woman who had mild COVID-19 (a few samples of this study predate the infection). The sample titles of this study are shuffled in the database, so cell type and time point are left out; the donor was told from shared clones. The CDR3 protein is CSVEEEQNEQFF. The DNA reads TGCAGCGTTGAAGAGGAACAGAATGAGCAGTTCTTC.